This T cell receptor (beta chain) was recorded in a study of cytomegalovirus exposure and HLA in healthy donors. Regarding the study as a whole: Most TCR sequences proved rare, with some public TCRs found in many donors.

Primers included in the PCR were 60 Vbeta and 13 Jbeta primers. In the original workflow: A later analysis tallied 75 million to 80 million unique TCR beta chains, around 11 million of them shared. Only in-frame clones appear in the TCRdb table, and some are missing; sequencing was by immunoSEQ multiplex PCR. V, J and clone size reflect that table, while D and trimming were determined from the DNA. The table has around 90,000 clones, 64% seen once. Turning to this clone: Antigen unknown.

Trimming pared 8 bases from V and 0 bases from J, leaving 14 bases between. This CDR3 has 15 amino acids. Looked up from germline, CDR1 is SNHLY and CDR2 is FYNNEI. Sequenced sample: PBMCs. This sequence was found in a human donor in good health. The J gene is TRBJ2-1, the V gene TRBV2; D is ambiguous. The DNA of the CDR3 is TGTGCCAGCTCGACTGAGAGCGCCTCCTACAATGAGCAGTTCTTC. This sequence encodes CASSTESASYNEQFF. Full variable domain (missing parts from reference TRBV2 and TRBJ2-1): EPEVTQTPSHQVTQMGQEVILRCVPISNHLYFYWYRQILGQKVEFLVSFYNNEISEKSEIFDDQFSVERPDGSNFTLKIRSTKLEDSAMYFCASSTESASYNEQFFGPGTRLTVL.